This TCR beta chain was documented in a study of T cell responses to AZD1222 COVID-19 vaccine (dated by TCRdb to 2020 to 2023). Turning to the overall study: A total of 233 trial participants underwent TCR sequencing, of whom around 200 received two doses of AZD1222 and about 26 received two doses of the MenACWY control vaccine. Trial participants were enrolled into age subgroups of 18-55, 56-69 and 70-plus years, which contained about 150, 28 and 57 TCR-sequenced participants, respectively. The paper as a whole reports these results and caveats: Only a handful of AZD1222 recipients were SARS-CoV-2 seropositive at baseline, limiting conclusions about previously exposed vaccinees. The 56-69-year group was small, and its depth increase did not reach significance, likely because of low power. After two AZD1222 doses, spike-specific TCR breadth and depth were significantly higher than at day 0 and than in MenACWY recipients. Because no day 14 peak-response samples were available, the repertoires could be characterized only after the peak T cell response. Reportedly, almost half of the unique spike-specific TCRs recognized epitopes lying outside the regions that are mutated in the B.1.351 and B.1.1.7 variants. The vaccine-associated CD4 TCRs covered the entire spike protein, and the dominant responses fell in regions 160-218 and 743-854. Participants were mostly white British, with more females than males. The authors suggested clonal diversity may have been underestimated.

There are a few counts of this clone. Its target antigen remains unknown. No base quality values were provided; no much bigger clone lies one nucleotide off. The CDR3 regions of human TCRbeta chains were subjected to immunosequencing. The source study handled its data this way. Repertoire TCRs were matched against a reference library of SARS-CoV-2-specific TCRs generated with the MIRA antigen-specificity platform. Breadth was defined as the fraction of unique TCRs that were SARS-CoV-2-associated, and depth was defined as the fraction of total T cells that were SARS-CoV-2-associated. Using the MIRA data, each spike-specific TCR was assigned both to the spike region to which the TCR was reactive and to a CD4 or CD8 class. Log10-transformed breadth and depth values were compared by one-way ANOVA with Sidak's multiple comparisons tests. TCRdb obtained this table from immuneACCESS and retained in-frame rearrangements with V and J assigned. These tables miss some clones; where compared with another copy, unresolved V genes account for less than half of the shortfall, and the remainder is unexplained. That table gives V, J and clone size, and the DNA gave D and trimming. The sample yields about 270,000 clones; approximately 94% were counted once. Of the sample, around 0.57% is held by the ten largest clones.

The sample's time point label, decoded: about 28 days (+/-7) after the second vaccine dose. Because spike-specific TCR depth and breadth did not differ between the two schedules, AZD1222 recipients who got a second dose at roughly 4 weeks were pooled with those who got a second dose at roughly 12 weeks. The vaccinee samples were drawn from two UK trials, COV001 and COV002, one of which was a single-blind randomized controlled phase 2/3 trial testing AZD1222 (ChAdOx1 nCoV-19) in healthy adults. For TCRbeta chain sequencing, PBMC samples from trial participants were taken at day 0 and at day 28 after the second dose. The V end loses 1 base and the J end loses 4 bases, and a stretch of 7 bases separates them. The CDR1 and CDR2 encoded by the germline V gene are MDHEN and SYDVKM. The CDR3 runs 13 residues from the cysteine to the phenylalanine. Only the CDR3 DNA stays, 39 bases, in frame from base 1.

This receptor was obtained from an adult who received the AZD1222 COVID-19 vaccine. Rearrangement joined TRBV28 to TRBJ1-1, with no confident D gene call. The input for sequencing was peripheral blood, taken 28 days after the second AZD1222 dose. The CDR3 region reads CASSLYPPTEAFF. In nucleotide form, the sequence is TGTGCCAGCAGTTTATACCCCCCCACTGAAGCTTTCTTT.